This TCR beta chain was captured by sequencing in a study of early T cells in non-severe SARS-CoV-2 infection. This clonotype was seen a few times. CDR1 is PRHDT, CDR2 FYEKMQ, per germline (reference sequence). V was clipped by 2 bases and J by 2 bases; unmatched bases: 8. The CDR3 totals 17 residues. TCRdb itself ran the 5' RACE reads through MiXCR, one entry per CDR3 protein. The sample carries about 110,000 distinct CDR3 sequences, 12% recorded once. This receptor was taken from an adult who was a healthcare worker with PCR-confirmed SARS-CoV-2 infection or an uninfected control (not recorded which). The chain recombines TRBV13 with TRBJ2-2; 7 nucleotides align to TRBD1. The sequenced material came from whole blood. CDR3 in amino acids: CASSLRQGLGNTGELFF. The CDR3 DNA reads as TGTGCCAGCAGCTTAAGACAGGGTTTGGGAAACACCGGGGAGCTGTTTTTT.